This T cell receptor beta chain was documented in a study of spatial heterogeneity in lung cancer. Study results and limitations: Relative to follow-up, resection was when ubiquitous expanded tumor TCRs appeared more in blood.

Sample time point: sample taken at primary tumor resection. Whole RNA was taken from tumor, nontumor lung or frozen PBMC; it was then sequenced unsorted. Untreated early-stage non-small cell lung cancer patients, approximately 76 in total, were the donors. This clonotype was picked up many times. The antigen is unknown. V lost 3 bases to trimming and J lost 0 bases; unmatched junction nucleotides: 2. The CDR3 consists of 13 residues. Germline assignment: CDR1 SQVTM and CDR2 ANQGSEA. In TCRdb, the 5' RACE reads were re-called with MiXCR into one record per CDR3 protein. The sample shows 25,000 to 30,000 distinct CDR3 sequences, 9.5% to 15% of them seen only once.

Sequences were derived from PBMCs, sampled at surgery. The TCR comes from a female donor with early-stage non-small cell lung cancer. This chain connects TRBV29-1 to TRBJ2-7; TRBD2 agrees at 7 bases. DNA for the CDR3: TGCAGCGTTGAGCTAGCGGACTCCTACGAGCAGTACTTC. Its translation is CSVELADSYEQYF.